One sample yielded the 12 T cell receptor beta chains listed below, sequenced in a study of CD8 T cells in ankylosing spondylitis. In TCRdb, the 5' RACE reads were re-called with MiXCR into one record per CDR3 protein. The sample lists about 240,000 distinct CDR3 sequences; roughly 10% were seen once. Sequenced: blood, either unsorted or a sorted T cell fraction (not recorded which). The receptors derive from a male donor with ankylosing spondylitis or in good health (not recorded which).

The chain recombines TRBV5-1 with TRBJ1-1; no firm D call. Trimming removed 3 bases from V and 10 bases from J, with 13 bases in between. The CDR3 extends over 12 amino acids. Germline loops: CDR1 SGHRS, CDR2 YFSETQ. The CDR3 DNA reads TGCGCCAGCAGCTGGGAGAGGGAGACAGCTTTCTTT. The encoded protein is CASSWERETAFF.

This clonotype was seen ten or more times. The chain uses TRBV5-1 and TRBJ2-1; TRBD1 agrees at 8 bases. The CDR3 has 17 amino acids. J lost 5 bases, V lost 6 bases, and 16 bases had no gene match. The germline CDR1 and CDR2 sequences are SGHRS and YFSETQ. In nucleotides, the CDR3 is TGCGCCAGCACGGCGTATGGCAGGGGGCGGTTAAACAATGAGCAGTTCTTC. This encodes CASTAYGRGRLNNEQFF.

This clonotype showed up many times. This sequence joins TRBV25-1 and TRBJ2-2; D remains ambiguous. Germline values: CDR1 MGHDK, CDR2 SYGVNS. The CDR3 extends over 14 amino acids. With 0 bases removed from V and 4 bases from J, the gap between germline ends came to 6 bases. CDR3 coding DNA: TGTGCCAGCAGTGAATATCCCAGCACCGGGGAGCTGTTTTTT. This gives the protein CASSEYPSTGELFF.

DNA for the CDR3: TGTGCCAGCAGTTTCCCCTTCCGACTGACTGCAACTAGCACAGATACGCAGTATTTT. Protein: CASSFPFRLTATSTDTQYF. This chain connects TRBV6-5 to TRBJ2-3, with D hard to call. Germline CDR1 is MNHEY and CDR2 is SVGAGI. Trimming removed 4 bases from V and 0 bases from J, with 23 bases in between. This CDR3 region has 19 residues.

This clonotype was picked up many times. This chain uses TRBV20-1 with TRBJ2-5; 14 nucleotides align to TRBD2. V lost 5 bases to trimming and J lost 4 bases; unmatched junction nucleotides: 15. Germline loops: CDR1 DFQATT, CDR2 SNEGSKA (reference sequence). This CDR3 is 18 amino acids long. The CDR3 loop is CSALRPGTSGGPSETQYF. Here the CDR3 DNA reads TGCAGTGCTCTTCGTCCCGGGACTAGCGGGGGTCCGTCAGAGACCCAGTACTTC.

As to this clonotype: A clone one base away is much larger, so this may be a read error. The CDR3 ends on some other residue instead of the conserved phenylalanine or tryptophan, so this is likely a read error. The J gene is TRBJ2-2, the V gene TRBV5-1; 8 bases fit TRBD1. Trimming removed 9 bases from V and 1 base from J; junction bases left unmatched: 8. The germline V gene encodes CDR1 SGHRS and CDR2 YFSETQ. The CDR3 has 15 residues. The CDR3 loop is CATRRGTGNTGELFY. Written as DNA, the CDR3 is TGCGCCACCAGACGAGGGACAGGGAACACCGGGGAGCTGTTTTAT.

This clonotype occurred many times. The chain has TRBV5-1 and TRBJ2-3; 9 bases align to TRBD2. The CDR3 length is 16 residues. V was pared by 1 base and J by 2 bases, with 5 bases of the junction left unmatched. From germline, CDR1 is SGHRS and CDR2 YFSETQ. CDR3 coding DNA: TGCGCCAGCAGCTTGCCTAGCGGGGCAACCACAGATACGCAGTATTTT. Amino acid sequence: CASSLPSGATTDTQYF.

Only a few counts were recorded for this clonotype. The chain recombines TRBV14 with TRBJ2-7; D could derive from TRBD1 or TRBD2 (5 bases each). This CDR3 region has 13 residues. In germline, CDR1 is SGHDN, CDR2 FVKESK. V lost 2 bases and J 6 bases, leaving 11 bases between the germline ends. The CDR3 loop reads CASSQPTGGEQYF. The CDR3 bases are TGTGCCAGCAGCCAACCTACTGGGGGCGAGCAGTACTTC.

There are many counts of this clonotype. The chain joins TRBV6-5 to TRBJ1-4; possible D gene TRBD1, 5 bases. There are 15 residues in the CDR3. Per the germline V gene, CDR1 is MNHEY and CDR2 is SVGAGI. V dropped 5 bases and J dropped 8 bases, with 18 bases sitting between them. As DNA, the CDR3 is TGTGCCAGCAGTAACCTCTCCGGGACGGGGGAAAAACTGTTTTTT. Translation gives CASSNLSGTGEKLFF.

This clonotype was counted many times. J is TRBJ2-1 and V is TRBV4-1; no firm D call. The CDR3 extends over 17 amino acids. V lost 0 bases and J 0 bases, leaving 12 bases between the germline ends. Germline V gives CDR1 MGHRA, CDR2 YSYEKL. The CDR3 region is CASSQEGSSSSYNEQFF. CDR3 nucleotide sequence: TGCGCCAGCAGCCAAGAGGGCAGCTCGAGCTCCTACAATGAGCAGTTCTTC.

The chain couples TRBV7-2 to TRBJ1-5; D unresolved. The CDR3 totals 15 residues. Germline-derived CDR1 and CDR2 are SGHTA and FQGNSA. The V end lost 4 bases, the J end lost 6 bases, and 16 bases lay between the germline ends. The CDR3 protein is CASSWYLGMSQPQHF. The CDR3 bases are TGTGCCAGCAGCTGGTACCTAGGGATGAGTCAGCCCCAGCATTTT.

This clonotype came up a few times. This chain links TRBV6-1 with TRBJ2-5; maybe TRBD2 (6 bases). The CDR3 contains 14 residues. V was pared by 6 bases and J by 2 bases, with 13 bases between. Germline V gene data show CDR1 as MNHNS and CDR2 as SASEGT. The CDR3 bases are TGTGCCAGCAGCCGTGGGGGGAAACAAGAGACCCAGTACTTC. It specifies CASSRGGKQETQYF.